In its sample, the clone carrying this T cell receptor (beta chain) was seen many times. The data derive from a study of T-cell reconstitution after alpha-beta-depleted transplantation in children. The authors prepared the TCRbeta library with unique molecular identifiers. TCRdb re-called the PCR reads through MiXCR, storing one row per CDR3 protein. The sample has over 70,000 distinct CDR3 sequences, roughly 8% seen once. Germline assignment: CDR1 SGHDT and CDR2 YYEEEE. CDR3 length: 16 amino acids. Trimming pared 3 bases from V and 2 bases from J, leaving 12 bases between. This sequence was found in a human donor who donated a stem cell graft to a child with congenital amegakaryocytic thrombocytopenia. Sequencing was performed on PBMCs from the stem cell graft donor, taken from the stem cell graft. V gene TRBV5-6 combines with J gene TRBJ1-6; tentatively, D is TRBD1 (5 bases). The CDR3 nucleotides read TGTGCCAGCAGCTACGCCCGGGGCGCCTATAATTCACCCCTCCACTTT. Protein: CASSYARGAYNSPLHF.